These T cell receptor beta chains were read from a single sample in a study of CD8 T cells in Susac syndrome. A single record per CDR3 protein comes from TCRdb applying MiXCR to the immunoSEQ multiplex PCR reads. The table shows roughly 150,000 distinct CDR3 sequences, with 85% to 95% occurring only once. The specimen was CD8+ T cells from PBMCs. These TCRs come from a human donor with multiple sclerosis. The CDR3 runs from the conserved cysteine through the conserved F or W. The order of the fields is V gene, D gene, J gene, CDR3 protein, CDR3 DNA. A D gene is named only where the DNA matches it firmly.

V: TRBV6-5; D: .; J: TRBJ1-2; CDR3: CASSYPRSGGNYGYTF; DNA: TGTGCCAGCAGTTACCCCAGGTCGGGGGGAAACTATGGCTACACCTTC
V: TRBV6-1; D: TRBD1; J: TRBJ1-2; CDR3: CASSGTGSYGYTF; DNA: TGTGCCAGCAGTGGGACAGGCTCCTATGGCTACACCTTC
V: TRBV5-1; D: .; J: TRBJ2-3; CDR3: CASSLEGGGPTDTQYF; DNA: TGCGCCAGCAGCTTGGAGGGGGGCGGACCCACAGATACGCAGTATTTT
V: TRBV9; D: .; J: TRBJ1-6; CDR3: CASSPRSGFNSPLHF; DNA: TGTGCCAGCAGCCCACGTTCAGGGTTTAATTCACCCCTCCACTTT
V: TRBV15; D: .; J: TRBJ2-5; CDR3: CATSRVTGETQYF; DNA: TGTGCCACCAGCAGAGTAACAGGAGAGACCCAGTACTTC
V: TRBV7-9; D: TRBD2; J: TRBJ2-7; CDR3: CATSSGGAYEQYF; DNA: TGTGCCACCTCATCGGGGGGTGCCTACGAGCAGTACTTC
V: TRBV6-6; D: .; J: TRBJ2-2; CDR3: CASTDGTFQNTGELFF; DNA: TGTGCCAGCACCGATGGGACTTTCCAAAACACCGGGGAGCTGTTTTTT
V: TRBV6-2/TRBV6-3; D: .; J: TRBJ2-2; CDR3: CASLATGELFF; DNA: TGTGCCAGCCTAGCCACCGGGGAGCTGTTTTTT
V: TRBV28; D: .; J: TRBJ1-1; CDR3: CASSPPVGNTEAFF; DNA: TGTGCCAGCAGCCCTCCCGTGGGGAACACTGAAGCTTTCTTT
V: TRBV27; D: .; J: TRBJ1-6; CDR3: CASSLDRPTLYNSPLHF; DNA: TGTGCCAGCAGTTTAGACAGACCGACACTCTATAATTCACCCCTCCACTTT
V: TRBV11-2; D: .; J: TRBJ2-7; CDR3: CASSYPGTGSYEQYF; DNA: TGTGCCAGCAGCTATCCCGGGACTGGTTCCTACGAGCAGTACTTC
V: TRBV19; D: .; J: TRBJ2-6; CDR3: CASSSSFYGANVLTF; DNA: TGTGCCAGTAGTAGTTCGTTTTACGGGGCCAACGTCCTGACTTTC
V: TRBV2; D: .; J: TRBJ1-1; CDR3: CASGRRGRTEAFF; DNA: TGTGCCAGCGGACGGCGGGGGAGGACTGAAGCTTTCTTT
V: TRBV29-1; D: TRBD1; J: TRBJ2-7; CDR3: CSVLDRGYEQYF; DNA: TGCAGCGTCCTGGACAGGGGATACGAGCAGTACTTC
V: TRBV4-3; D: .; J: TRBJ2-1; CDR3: CASSQDSKGAYYNEQFF; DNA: TGCGCCAGCAGCCAAGATTCGAAGGGCGCGTATTACAATGAGCAGTTCTTC
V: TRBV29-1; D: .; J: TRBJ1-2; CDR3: CSCTGNYDYGYTF; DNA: TGCAGCTGCACAGGGAATTATGACTATGGCTACACCTTC
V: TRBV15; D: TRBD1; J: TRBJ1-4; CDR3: CATSIPGQGYEKLFF; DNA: TGTGCCACCAGCATTCCGGGACAGGGGTATGAAAAACTGTTTTTT
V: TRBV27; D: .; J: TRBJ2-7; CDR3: CASSLYPGGRNEQYF; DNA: TGTGCCAGCAGTTTATACCCAGGGGGGAGGAACGAGCAGTACTTC
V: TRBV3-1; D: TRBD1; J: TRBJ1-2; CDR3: CASSPGPWGQGVGYTF; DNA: TGTGCCAGCAGCCCCGGCCCCTGGGGGCAGGGGGTTGGCTACACCTTC
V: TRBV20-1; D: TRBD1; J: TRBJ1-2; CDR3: CSARETGNSGYTF; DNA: TGCAGTGCTAGGGAGACAGGGAATTCCGGCTACACCTTC
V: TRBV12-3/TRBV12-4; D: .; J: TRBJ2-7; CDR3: CASSFYKRLVPYEQYF; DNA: TGTGCCAGCAGTTTCTACAAAAGGCTAGTCCCCTACGAGCAGTACTTC
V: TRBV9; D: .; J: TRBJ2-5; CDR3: CASSVAKNTETQYF; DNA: TGTGCCAGCAGCGTAGCCAAAAATACGGAGACCCAGTACTTC
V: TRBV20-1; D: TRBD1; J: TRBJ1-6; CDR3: CSAIRKGQGTYNSPLHF; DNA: TGCAGTGCTATTCGCAAGGGACAGGGGACCTATAATTCACCCCTCCACTTT
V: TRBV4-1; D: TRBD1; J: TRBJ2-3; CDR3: CASSQKAGQATDTQYF; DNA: TGCGCCAGCAGCCAAAAGGCAGGACAGGCCACAGATACGCAGTATTTT
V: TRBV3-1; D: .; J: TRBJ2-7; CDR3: CASSHRQELGPNYEQYF; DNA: TGTGCCAGCAGCCACCGGCAAGAACTAGGGCCGAACTACGAGCAGTACTTC
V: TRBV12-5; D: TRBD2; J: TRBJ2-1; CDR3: CASGRGGIYEQFF; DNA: TGTGCTAGTGGCCGGGGGGGGATTTATGAGCAGTTCTTC
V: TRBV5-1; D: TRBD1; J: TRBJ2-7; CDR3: CASSTGQRVGEQYF; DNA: TGCGCCAGCAGCACGGGACAGAGGGTGGGGGAGCAGTACTTC
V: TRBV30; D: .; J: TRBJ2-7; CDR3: CAWSWRGRGYEQYF; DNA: TGTGCCTGGAGTTGGAGAGGCAGGGGCTACGAGCAGTACTTC
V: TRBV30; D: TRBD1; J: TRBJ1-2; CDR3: CAWDFGTGTNYGYTF; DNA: TGTGCCTGGGACTTCGGGACAGGGACTAACTATGGCTACACCTTC
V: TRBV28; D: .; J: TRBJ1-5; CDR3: CASSYRSLSNQPQHF; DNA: TGTGCCAGCAGCTACCGTTCCCTCAGCAATCAGCCCCAGCATTTT
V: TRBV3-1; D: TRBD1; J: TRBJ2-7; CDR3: CASSPETGTGGYEQYF; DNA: TGTGCCAGCAGCCCTGAAACCGGGACAGGGGGCTACGAGCAGTACTTC